The 25 T cell receptor beta chains below come from one sample, sequenced in a study of response to subunit inactivated influenza vaccine. TCRdb recomputed calls from the RT-PCR reads with MiXCR, one row per CDR3 protein. The sample includes about 500,000 distinct CDR3 sequences, approximately 15% of them seen just once. This sample comprised CD4+ T cells sorted from PBMCs, obtained 23 months after vaccination. The receptors derive from a man aged 45-69 years who received an inactivated influenza vaccine.

There are a few counts of this clonotype. This chain joins TRBV29-1 and TRBJ1-2, with 10 positions matching TRBD1. This CDR3 spans 14 amino acids. Germline values: CDR1 SQVTM, CDR2 ANQGSEA. V was clipped by 8 bases and J by 5 bases; unmatched bases: 11. In DNA form, the CDR3 reads TGCAGCACCGCTCCCGGGACAGGGGCGTATGGCTACACCTTC. It yields the protein CSTAPGTGAYGYTF.

In this sample, this clonotype turned up a few times. The chain is built from TRBV29-1 and TRBJ2-7; D is undetermined. The CDR3 has 13 residues. Per germline, CDR1 SQVTM and CDR2 ANQGSEA. Trimming stripped 4 bases from V and 1 base from J, with 11 bases between. The CDR3 here is CSVGLRLSYEQYF. The CDR3 coding sequence is TGCAGCGTTGGTCTCAGGCTATCCTACGAGCAGTACTTC.

J is TRBJ2-3 and V is TRBV12-3 or TRBV12-4, with a weak D call TRBD2 (6 bases). Trimming cost V 5 bases and J 2 bases, with 17 bases left between them. CDR3 length: 16 residues. The CDR3 loop is CASSPWAGGNTDTQYF. CDR3 DNA: TGTGCCAGCAGTCCTTGGGCCGGGGGTAACACAGATACGCAGTATTTT.

This rearrangement joins TRBV4-3 to TRBJ1-1; a possible D gene is TRBD1 (5 bases). The V and J ends lost 0 bases and 0 bases respectively, with 11 bases between them. The germline CDR1 and CDR2 sequences are LGHNA and YSLEER. The length of the CDR3 is 16 residues. CDR3 bases: TGCGCCAGCAGCCAAGAGGAGGGGCCAATGAACACTGAAGCTTTCTTT. The encoded protein is CASSQEEGPMNTEAFF.

By share, this clonotype ranks as large. The V and J genes are TRBV6-2 or TRBV6-3 and TRBJ1-5; D is undetermined. V lost 5 bases to trimming and J lost 3 bases, with 11 bases between them. Germline V CDR1 and CDR2: MNHEY, SVGEGT. The CDR3 sequence is 14 residues long. CDR3 sequence (DNA): TGTGCCAGCAGTCGGAGGGCTGACAATCAGCCCCAGCATTTT. It specifies CASSRRADNQPQHF.

This clonotype was counted only a few times. J is TRBJ2-7 and V is TRBV11-2; 11 nucleotides match TRBD2. CDR3 length: 15 residues. V shed 6 bases, J shed 7 bases, and the junction held 11 bases outside the gene matches. Germline V gene data show CDR1 as SGHAT and CDR2 as FQNNGV. CDR3 in DNA: TGTGCCAGCAGTCCAACTAGCGGGGGTCCCCTGGAGCAGTACTTC. Its protein product is CASSPTSGGPLEQYF.

V is TRBV6-5 and J is TRBJ1-1; 9 bases are a match to TRBD1. The CDR3 has 14 amino acids. V trimming: 2 bases; J trimming: 7 bases; junction bases outside the gene matches: 5. Per germline, CDR1 MNHEY and CDR2 SVGAGI. Here the CDR3 DNA reads TGTGCCAGCAGTTACATACAGGGGGCCTTTGAAGCTTTCTTT. Protein sequence: CASSYIQGAFEAFF.

The gene calls are TRBV7-6 and TRBJ2-2; D is ambiguous. From germline, CDR1 is SGHVS and CDR2 FNYEAQ. Trimming shortened V by 6 bases and J by 7 bases, and 9 bases separated the two germline ends. The CDR3 runs to 12 residues. The DNA for the CDR3 is TGTGCCAGCAGAGCAACGGGCGGGGAGCTGTTTTTT. Translating gives CASRATGGELFF.

The chain carries TRBV24-1 and TRBJ2-3; no reliable D call. Germline V gives CDR1 KGHDR, CDR2 SFDVKD. The CDR3 has 16 amino acids. Trimming took off 3 bases at V and 0 bases at J, with 12 bases between the two ends. The CDR3 region has the DNA TGTGCCACCAGTGATCCCTCTCCATCTAGCACAGATACGCAGTATTTT. Encoded protein: CATSDPSPSSTDTQYF.

The sample holds a few counts of this clonotype. The chain is built from TRBV10-3 and TRBJ2-1; 11 nucleotides match TRBD2. The CDR3 is 15 amino acids. The junction had 6 bases not matched to a gene; V was cut back by 5 bases and J by 6 bases. CDR1 is ENHRY and CDR2 is SYGVKD in the germline V gene. The CDR3 coding sequence is TGTGCCATCAGTTTAGCGGGAGGGCCCAGCAATGAGCAGTTCTTC. Amino acids: CAISLAGGPSNEQFF.

The gene calls are TRBV29-1 and TRBJ2-5, with 7 bases identical to TRBD1. V shed 3 bases and J 5 bases; nucleotides not matched to a gene: 6. This CDR3 comprises 13 residues. The V gene's germline CDR1 is SQVTM and CDR2 ANQGSEA. CDR3: CSVERGGRETQYF. The CDR3 DNA is TGCAGCGTTGAGAGAGGGGGCCGGGAGACCCAGTACTTC.

This clonotype was found many times. V usage is TRBV7-8 and J usage is TRBJ2-1, with TRBD1 matching over 7 bases. Trimming cost V 5 bases and J 5 bases; bases outside gene matches: 6. Germline loops: CDR1 SGHVS, CDR2 FQNEAQ. This CDR3 is built from 14 residues. The CDR3 coding sequence is TGTGCCAGCAGCGAGTGGACAGGAAACAATGAGCAGTTCTTC. Amino acids: CASSEWTGNNEQFF. Together with reference TRBV7-8 and TRBJ2-1, the CDR3 gives the full variable domain: GAGVSQSPRYKVAKRGQDVALRCDPISGHVSLFWYQQALGQGPEFLTYFQNEAQLDKSGLPSDRFFAERPEGSVSTLKIQRTQQEDSAVYLCASSEWTGNNEQFFGPGTRLTVL.

This clonotype was recorded a few times. This chain joins TRBV4-1 and TRBJ1-1; 8 bases agree with TRBD1. The CDR3 sequence is 16 residues long. The J segment lost 1 base and the V segment lost 5 bases, leaving 9 bases of the junction unmatched. CDR1 and CDR2 (germline): MGHRA, YSYEKL. Here the CDR3 reads CASSTSTGATNTEAFF. CDR3 nucleotide sequence: TGCGCCAGCAGCACTTCGACAGGGGCTACGAACACTGAAGCTTTCTTT.

This clonotype was seen more than once but under ten times. V is TRBV5-1 and J is TRBJ2-5; 7 positions agree with TRBD1. Germline CDR1 SGHRS, CDR2 YFSETQ. This CDR3 contains 14 residues. After removal of 2 bases from V and 7 bases from J, the junction contained 8 bases not matched to a gene. The CDR3 DNA reads TGCGCCAGCAGCTTTCCACGACAGGGCGGGACCCAGTACTTC. It is translated as CASSFPRQGGTQYF.

This clonotype was observed many times. The rearrangement links TRBV29-1 to TRBJ2-3; D uncertain. Germline CDR1 is SQVTM and CDR2 is ANQGSEA. The V end lost 4 bases, the J end lost 2 bases, and 7 bases lay between the germline ends. The CDR3 is 12 residues long. This CDR3 reads CSVVWVTDTQYF. As DNA, the CDR3 is TGCAGCGTTGTGTGGGTCACAGATACGCAGTATTTT.

Written as DNA, the CDR3 is TGTGCCACCAGCAGAGATCAACAGGGATTCAATCAGCCCCAGCATTTT. Its protein is CATSRDQQGFNQPQHF. The rearrangement links TRBV15 to TRBJ1-5, with a tentative D call TRBD1 (6 bases). Per the germline V gene, CDR1 is LNHNV and CDR2 is YYDKDF (reference sequence). The CDR3 has 16 residues. The V end lost 0 bases, the J end lost 3 bases, and 12 bases lay between the germline ends.

On this clonotype: A clone one base away is much larger, so this may be a read error. The rearrangement uses TRBV4-2 and TRBJ2-6; the D is unclear. Germline V CDR1 and CDR2: LGHNA, YNFKEQ. The CDR3 covers 15 residues. V was shortened by 0 bases and J by 0 bases, with 3 bases between the two germline ends. CDR3 in DNA: TGTGCCAGCAGCCAAGAGACCTCTGGGGCCAACGTCCTGACTTTC. It codes for CASSQETSGANVLTF.

The table lists this clonotype with a few counts. The chain links TRBV30 to TRBJ2-2; the D is unclear. The CDR3 length is 13 residues. Trimming removed 2 bases from V and 7 bases from J, with 11 bases in between. From germline, CDR1 is GTSNPN and CDR2 SVGIG (reference sequence). The CDR3 bases are TGTGCCTGGAGTCGTCAGAGGATCGGGGAGCTGTTTTTT. Amino acids: CAWSRQRIGELFF.

Details on this clonotype: Relative to the germline gene, one junction end is altered; a read error may explain this. The chain combines TRBV7-8 with TRBJ2-1; no definite D call. The CDR3 spans 13 residues. Per germline, CDR1 SGHVS and CDR2 FQNEAQ. CDR3 coding DNA: TGTGTCAGCAGCTTAGTTAGTGCGAGAGAGCAGTTCTTC. Translation: CVSSLVSAREQFF.

The chain recombines TRBV7-2 with TRBJ2-2; unclear D gene. Trimming shortened V by 1 base and J by 3 bases, and 6 bases separated the two germline ends. The CDR3 has 14 amino acids. Per the germline V gene, CDR1 is SGHTA and CDR2 is FQGNSA. CDR3 region: CASSLVSYTGELFF. The CDR3 DNA follows: TGTGCCAGCAGCTTAGTATCCTACACCGGGGAGCTGTTTTTT.

The rearrangement joins TRBV20-1 to TRBJ1-1; D is ambiguous. Between the trimmed V and J ends, which lost 7 bases and 0 bases, there was a span of 9 bases. This CDR3 is built from 12 residues. Germline V gene sequence: CDR1 DFQATT, CDR2 SNEGSKA (reference sequence). Written as DNA, the CDR3 is TGCAGTGGTAGGACCATGAACACTGAAGCTTTCTTT. As protein: CSGRTMNTEAFF.

The chain carries TRBV2 and TRBJ2-5; tentatively, D is TRBD2 (6 bases). The ends were cut back, 1 base at V and 10 bases at J, with 16 bases in the middle. This CDR3 has 14 amino acids. Germline-derived CDR1 and CDR2 are SNHLY and FYNNEI. The CDR3: CASSEGFTGGDQYF. CDR3 DNA: TGTGCCAGCAGTGAAGGGTTTACCGGGGGAGACCAGTACTTC.

There are a few counts of this clonotype. The chain recombines TRBV29-1 with TRBJ2-7; 10 nucleotides line up with TRBD2. Looked up from germline, CDR1 is SQVTM and CDR2 is ANQGSEA. The CDR3 totals 14 residues. The J segment lost 2 bases and the V segment lost 6 bases, leaving 7 bases of the junction unmatched. The CDR3 DNA reads as TGCAGCGTCCTTAGGACTAGCGGTACCTACGAGCAGTACTTC. It encodes CSVLRTSGTYEQYF.

The CDR3 nucleotides read TGCGCCAGCAGCTACTCCGGGACAGTGAACACTGAAGCTTTCTTT. The encoded protein is CASSYSGTVNTEAFF. This rearrangement joins TRBV5-1 to TRBJ1-1; 7 bases are shared with TRBD1. Germline V gene data show CDR1 as SGHRS and CDR2 as YFSETQ. V lost 3 bases, J lost 0 bases, and 5 bases stayed unmatched. The CDR3 is 15 amino acids.

This clonotype appeared a few times. This chain connects TRBV28 to TRBJ1-2; the D is unclear. The CDR3 contains 12 residues. Germline V gene sequence: CDR1 MDHEN, CDR2 SYDVKM. V gave up 4 bases and J gave up 3 bases, with 6 bases separating them. CDR3 residues: CASSSSDYGYTF. The CDR3 DNA reads as TGTGCCAGCAGTTCCAGTGACTATGGCTACACCTTC.